Included here is one TCR beta chain sequence, with context. Trimming removed 3 bases from V and 2 bases from J; junction bases left unmatched: 5. The CDR3 has 16 amino acids. These data originate in a study of CD8+CD57+ T cells in acquired aplastic anemia. Study as a whole: DNA per sorted CD4+ or CD8+ sample ranged 0.2 to 27.4 ug, averaging approximately 3.1 ug.

Flow cytometry had shown expanded CD8+CD57+ cells in the patients chosen for sequencing. Every patient was diagnosed with severe acquired aplastic anemia. The use of genomic DNA as template underpinned the TCR beta VDJ and CDR3 profiling. TCRdb recomputed calls from the reads with MiXCR, one row per CDR3 protein. Of tens of thousands of distinct CDR3 sequences listed, about 70% were seen once; the top ten hold roughly 80%. The chain uses TRBV12-3 or TRBV12-4 and TRBJ2-2; 8 bases are shared with TRBD2. Sequencing used sorted CD4+, CD8+, or CD8+CD57+ T cells (not recorded which) from PBMCs. The TCR originated in a human donor with aplastic anemia. This CDR3 is CASSFRLARNTGELFF. The CDR3 DNA reads as TGTGCCAGCAGTTTTCGACTAGCGAGAAACACCGGGGAGCTGTTTTTT.